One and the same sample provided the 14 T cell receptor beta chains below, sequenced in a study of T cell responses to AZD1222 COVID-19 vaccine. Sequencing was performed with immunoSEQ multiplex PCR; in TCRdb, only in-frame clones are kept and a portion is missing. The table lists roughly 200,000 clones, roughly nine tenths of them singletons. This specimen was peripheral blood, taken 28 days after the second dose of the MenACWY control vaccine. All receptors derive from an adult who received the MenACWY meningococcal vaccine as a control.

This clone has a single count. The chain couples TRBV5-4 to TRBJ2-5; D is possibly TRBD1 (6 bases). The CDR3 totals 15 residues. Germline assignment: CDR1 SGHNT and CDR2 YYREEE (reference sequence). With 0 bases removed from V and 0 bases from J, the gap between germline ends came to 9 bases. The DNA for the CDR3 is TGTGCCAGCAGCTTGGCCACAGGGTACCAAGAGACCCAGTACTTC. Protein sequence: CASSLATGYQETQYF.

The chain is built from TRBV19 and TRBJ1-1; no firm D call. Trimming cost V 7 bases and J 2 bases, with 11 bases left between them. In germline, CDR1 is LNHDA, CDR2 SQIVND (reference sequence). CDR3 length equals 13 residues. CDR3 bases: TGTGCCAGTAAGGGAGTTCGAAACACTGAAGCTTTCTTT. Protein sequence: CASKGVRNTEAFF.

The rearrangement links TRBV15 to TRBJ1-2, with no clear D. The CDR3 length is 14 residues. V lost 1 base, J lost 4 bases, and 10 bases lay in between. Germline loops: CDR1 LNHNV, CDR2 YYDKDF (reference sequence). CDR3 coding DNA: TGTGCCACCAGCAGAGTCGGCAGCTTCTATGGCTACACCTTC. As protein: CATSRVGSFYGYTF.

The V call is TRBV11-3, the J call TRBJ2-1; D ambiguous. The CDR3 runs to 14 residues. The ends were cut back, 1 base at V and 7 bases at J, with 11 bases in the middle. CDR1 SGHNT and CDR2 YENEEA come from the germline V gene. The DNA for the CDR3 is TGTGCCAGCAGCTTAGGTCGATTATGGAATGAGCAGTTCTTC. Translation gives CASSLGRLWNEQFF.

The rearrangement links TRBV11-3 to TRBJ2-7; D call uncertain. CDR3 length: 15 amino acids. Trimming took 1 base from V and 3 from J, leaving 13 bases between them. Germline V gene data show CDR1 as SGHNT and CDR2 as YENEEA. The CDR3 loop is CASSLGPDPVYEQYF. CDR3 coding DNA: TGTGCCAGCAGCTTAGGACCGGACCCGGTCTACGAGCAGTACTTC.

The CDR3 DNA reads as TGTGCCAGTAGTACCCGGGACAGGGGCGGGACTGAAGCTTTCTTT. This codes for CASSTRDRGGTEAFF. The rearrangement joins TRBV19 to TRBJ1-1; TRBD1 agrees at 10 bases. This CDR3 spans 15 amino acids. Germline values: CDR1 LNHDA, CDR2 SQIVND (reference sequence). V shed 4 bases and J 5 bases; nucleotides not matched to a gene: 7. Based on the CDR3 plus reference TRBV19 and TRBJ1-1, the full variable domain is DGGITQSPKYLFRKEGQNVTLSCEQNLNHDAMYWYRQDPGQGLRLIYYSQIVNDFQKGDIAEGYSVSREKKESFPLTVTSAQKNPTAFYLCASSTRDRGGTEAFFGQGTRLTVV.

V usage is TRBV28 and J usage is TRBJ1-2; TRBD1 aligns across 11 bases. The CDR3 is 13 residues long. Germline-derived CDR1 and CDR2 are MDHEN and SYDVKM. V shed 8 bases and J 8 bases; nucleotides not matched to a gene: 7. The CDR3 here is CASRGQGAWGYTF. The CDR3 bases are TGTGCCAGCCGAGGACAGGGGGCATGGGGCTACACCTTC.

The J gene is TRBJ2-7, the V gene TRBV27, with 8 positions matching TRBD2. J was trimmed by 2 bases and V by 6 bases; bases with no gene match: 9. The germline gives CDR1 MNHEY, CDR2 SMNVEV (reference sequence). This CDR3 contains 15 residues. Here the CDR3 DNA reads TGTGCCAGCAGGGCACGGGGGGGGCCCACCTACGAGCAGTACTTC. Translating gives CASRARGGPTYEQYF.

Here the CDR3 DNA reads TGTGCCAGCAGCTTGGTCAGACAGTATAATTCACCCCTCCACTTT. Its protein product is CASSLVRQYNSPLHF. This chain connects TRBV7-2 to TRBJ1-6, with D maybe TRBD1 (5 bases). The CDR3 totals 15 residues. V was trimmed by 3 bases and J by 4 bases, leaving 10 bases between them. Germline CDR1 and CDR2: SGHTA and FQGNSA.

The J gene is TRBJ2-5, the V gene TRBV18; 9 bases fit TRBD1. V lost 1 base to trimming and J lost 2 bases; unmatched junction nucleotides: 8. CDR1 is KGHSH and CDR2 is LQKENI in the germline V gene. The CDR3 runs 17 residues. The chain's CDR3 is CASSPLHSGQGQETQYF. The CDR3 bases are TGTGCCAGCTCACCACTCCACTCGGGACAGGGACAAGAGACCCAGTACTTC.

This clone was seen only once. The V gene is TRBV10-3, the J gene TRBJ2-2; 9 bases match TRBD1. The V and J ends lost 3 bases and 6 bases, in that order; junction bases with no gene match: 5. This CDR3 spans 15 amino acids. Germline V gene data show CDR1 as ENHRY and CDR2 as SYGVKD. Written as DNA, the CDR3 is TGTGCCATCAGTGATAAAGACAGGGGGGCCGGGGAGCTGTTTTTT. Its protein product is CAISDKDRGAGELFF.

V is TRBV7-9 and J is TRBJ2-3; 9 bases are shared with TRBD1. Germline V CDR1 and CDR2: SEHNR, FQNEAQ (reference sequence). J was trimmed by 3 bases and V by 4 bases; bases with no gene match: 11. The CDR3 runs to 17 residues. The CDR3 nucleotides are TGTGCCAGCAGCTCGCGTATAGACAGGGGGAGGACAGATACGCAGTATTTT. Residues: CASSSRIDRGRTDTQYF.

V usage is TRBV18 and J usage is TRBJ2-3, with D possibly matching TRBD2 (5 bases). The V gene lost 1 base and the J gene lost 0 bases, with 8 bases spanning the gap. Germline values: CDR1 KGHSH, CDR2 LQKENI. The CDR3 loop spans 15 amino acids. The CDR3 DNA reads TGTGCCAGCTCACCACTAGCGCTTAGCACAGATACGCAGTATTTT. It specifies CASSPLALSTDTQYF.

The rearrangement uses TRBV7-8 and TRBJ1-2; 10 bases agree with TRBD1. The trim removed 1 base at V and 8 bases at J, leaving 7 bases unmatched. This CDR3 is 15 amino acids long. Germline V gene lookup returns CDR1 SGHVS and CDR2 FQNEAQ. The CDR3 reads CASSLDGTGVSGYTF. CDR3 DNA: TGTGCCAGCAGCTTAGATGGGACAGGGGTTAGCGGCTACACCTTC.